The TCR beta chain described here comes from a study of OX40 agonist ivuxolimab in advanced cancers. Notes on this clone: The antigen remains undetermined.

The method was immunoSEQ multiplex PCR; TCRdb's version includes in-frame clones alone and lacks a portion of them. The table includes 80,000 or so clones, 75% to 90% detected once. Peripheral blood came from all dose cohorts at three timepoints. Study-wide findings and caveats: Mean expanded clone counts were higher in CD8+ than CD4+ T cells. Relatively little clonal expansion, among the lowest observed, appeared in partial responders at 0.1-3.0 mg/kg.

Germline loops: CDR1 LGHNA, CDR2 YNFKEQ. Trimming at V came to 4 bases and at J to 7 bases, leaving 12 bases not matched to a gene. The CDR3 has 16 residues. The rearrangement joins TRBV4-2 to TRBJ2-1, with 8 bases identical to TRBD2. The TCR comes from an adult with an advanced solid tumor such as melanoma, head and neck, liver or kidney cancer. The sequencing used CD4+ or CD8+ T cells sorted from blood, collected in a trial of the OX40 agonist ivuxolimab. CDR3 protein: CASSRVEAGVRNEQFF. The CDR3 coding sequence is TGTGCCAGCAGCCGAGTCGAAGCGGGAGTACGTAATGAGCAGTTCTTC.